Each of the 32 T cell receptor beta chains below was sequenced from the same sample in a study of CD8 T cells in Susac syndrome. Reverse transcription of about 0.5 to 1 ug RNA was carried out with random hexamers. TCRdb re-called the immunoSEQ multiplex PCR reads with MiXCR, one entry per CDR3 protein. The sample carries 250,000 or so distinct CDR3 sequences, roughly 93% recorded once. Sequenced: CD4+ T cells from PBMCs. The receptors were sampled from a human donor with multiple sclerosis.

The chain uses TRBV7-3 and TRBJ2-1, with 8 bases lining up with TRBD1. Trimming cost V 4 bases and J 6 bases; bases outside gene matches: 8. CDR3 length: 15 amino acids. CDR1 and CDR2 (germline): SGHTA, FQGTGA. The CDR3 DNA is TGTGCCAGCAGCTCAAGGGTGGGACAGGTCAATGAGCAGTTCTTC. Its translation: CASSSRVGQVNEQFF.

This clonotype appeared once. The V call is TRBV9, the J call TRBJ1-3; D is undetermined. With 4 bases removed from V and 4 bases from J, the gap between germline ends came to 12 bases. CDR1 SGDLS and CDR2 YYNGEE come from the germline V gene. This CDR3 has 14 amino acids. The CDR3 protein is CASSPHPGGNTIYF. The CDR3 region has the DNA TGTGCCAGCAGCCCCCACCCGGGGGGAAACACCATATATTTT. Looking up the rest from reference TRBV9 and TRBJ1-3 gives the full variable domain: DSGVTQTPKHLITATGQRVTLRCSPRSGDLSVYWYQQSLDQGLQFLIQYYNGEERAKGNILERFSAQQFPDLHSELNLSSLELGDSALYFCASSPHPGGNTIYFGEGSWLTVV.

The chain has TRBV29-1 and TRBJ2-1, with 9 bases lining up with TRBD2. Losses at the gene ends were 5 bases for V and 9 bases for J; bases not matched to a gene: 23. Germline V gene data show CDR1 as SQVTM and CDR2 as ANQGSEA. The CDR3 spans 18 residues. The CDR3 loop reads CSVQLLGTSWGYLGEQFF. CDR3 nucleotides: TGCAGCGTTCAACTTCTGGGGACTAGCTGGGGATATTTGGGTGAGCAGTTCTTC.

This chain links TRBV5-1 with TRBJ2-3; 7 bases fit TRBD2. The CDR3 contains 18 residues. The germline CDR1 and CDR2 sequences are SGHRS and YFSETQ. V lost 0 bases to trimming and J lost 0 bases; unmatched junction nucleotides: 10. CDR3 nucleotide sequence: TGCGCCAGCAGCTTGGAGTTCCGGGCTAGCGGTAGCACAGATACGCAGTATTTT. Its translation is CASSLEFRASGSTDTQYF. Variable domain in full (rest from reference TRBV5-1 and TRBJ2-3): KAGVTQTPRYLIKTRGQQVTLSCSPISGHRSVSWYQQTPGQGLQFLFEYFSETQRNKGNFPGRFSGRQFSNSRSEMNVSTLELGDSALYLCASSLEFRASGSTDTQYFGPGTRLTVL.

In DNA form, the CDR3 reads TGTGCCAGCAGCCAAGACCGCACGGGGACCAGAAAATGGTCAGATACGCAGTATTTT. Translation: CASSQDRTGTRKWSDTQYF. V gene TRBV3-1 combines with J gene TRBJ2-3; either TRBD1 or TRBD2 may supply D (5 bases each). The germline gives CDR1 LGHDT, CDR2 YNNKEL (reference sequence). CDR3 size: 19 residues. Trimming took 0 bases from V and 4 from J, leaving 23 bases between them.

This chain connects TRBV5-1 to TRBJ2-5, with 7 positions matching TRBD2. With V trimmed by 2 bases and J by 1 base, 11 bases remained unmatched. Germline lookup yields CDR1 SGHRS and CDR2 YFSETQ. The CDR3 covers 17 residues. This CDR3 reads CASSLGGRLPVQETQYF. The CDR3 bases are TGCGCCAGCAGCTTAGGCGGGAGATTACCCGTCCAAGAGACCCAGTACTTC.

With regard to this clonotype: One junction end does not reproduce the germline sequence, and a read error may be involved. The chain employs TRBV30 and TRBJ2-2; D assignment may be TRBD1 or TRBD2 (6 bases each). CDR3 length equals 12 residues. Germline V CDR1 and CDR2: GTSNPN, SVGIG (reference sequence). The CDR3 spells CARRGVAGELFF. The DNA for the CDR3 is TGTGCCCGGAGGGGGGTGGCCGGGGAGCTGTTTTTT. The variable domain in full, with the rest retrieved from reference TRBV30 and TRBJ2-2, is SQTIHQWPATLVQPVGSPLSLECTVEGTSNPNLYWYRQAAGRGLQLLFYSVGIGQISSEVPQNLSASRPQDRQFILSSKKLLLSDSGFYLCARRGVAGELFFGEGSRLTVL.

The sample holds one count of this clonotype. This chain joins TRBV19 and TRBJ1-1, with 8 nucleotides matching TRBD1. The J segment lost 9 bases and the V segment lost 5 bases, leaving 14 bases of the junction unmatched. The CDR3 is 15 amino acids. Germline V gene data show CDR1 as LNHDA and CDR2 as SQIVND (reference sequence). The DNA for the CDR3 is TGTGCCAGTAGTCCCATTGACAGGGGAGAAGGGAAAGCTTTCTTT. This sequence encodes CASSPIDRGEGKAFF.

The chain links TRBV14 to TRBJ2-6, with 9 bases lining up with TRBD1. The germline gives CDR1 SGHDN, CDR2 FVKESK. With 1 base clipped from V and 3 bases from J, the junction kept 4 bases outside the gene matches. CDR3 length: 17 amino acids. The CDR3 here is CASSQAGTGYGANVLTF. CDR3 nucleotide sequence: TGTGCCAGCAGCCAAGCCGGGACAGGGTATGGGGCCAACGTCCTGACTTTC.

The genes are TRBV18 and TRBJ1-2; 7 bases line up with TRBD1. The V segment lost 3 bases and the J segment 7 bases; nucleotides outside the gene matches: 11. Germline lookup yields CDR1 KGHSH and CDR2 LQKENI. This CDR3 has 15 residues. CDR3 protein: CASSPGTVTSRGYTF. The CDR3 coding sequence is TGTGCCAGCTCACCGGGGACAGTTACTTCTCGTGGCTACACCTTC.

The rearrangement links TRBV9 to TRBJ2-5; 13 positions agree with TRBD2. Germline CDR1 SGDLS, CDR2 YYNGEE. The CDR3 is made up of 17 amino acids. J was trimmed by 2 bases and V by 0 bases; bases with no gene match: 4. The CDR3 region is CASSVATSGGAQETQYF. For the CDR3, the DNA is TGTGCCAGCAGCGTAGCTACTAGCGGGGGGGCTCAAGAGACCCAGTACTTC.

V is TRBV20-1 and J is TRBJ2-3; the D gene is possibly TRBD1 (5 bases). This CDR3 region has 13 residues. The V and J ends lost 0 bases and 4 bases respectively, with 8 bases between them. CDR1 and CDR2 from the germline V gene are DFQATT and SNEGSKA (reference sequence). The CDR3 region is CSARDQGPDTQYF. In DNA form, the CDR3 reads TGCAGTGCTAGAGATCAGGGCCCAGATACGCAGTATTTT.

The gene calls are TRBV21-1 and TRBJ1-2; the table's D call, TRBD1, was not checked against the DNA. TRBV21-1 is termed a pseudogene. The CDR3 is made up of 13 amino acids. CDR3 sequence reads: CASPGSRGLGYTF. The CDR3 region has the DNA TGTGCCAGCCCCGGTAGCAGGGGGCTCGGCTACACCTTC.

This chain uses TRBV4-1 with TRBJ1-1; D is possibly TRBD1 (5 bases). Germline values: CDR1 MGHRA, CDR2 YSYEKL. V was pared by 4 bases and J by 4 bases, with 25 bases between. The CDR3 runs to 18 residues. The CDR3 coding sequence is TGCGCCAGCAGCCTAGAGGGCAGGAAAGGGGAATACGTCACTGAAGCTTTCTTT. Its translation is CASSLEGRKGEYVTEAFF.

The CDR3 region has the DNA TGTGCCAGCAGTGGGGGAGACTACAATGAGCAGTTCTTC. Residues: CASSGGDYNEQFF. The V and J genes are TRBV9 and TRBJ2-1, with D perhaps being TRBD1 or TRBD2 (5 bases each). V was trimmed by 5 bases and J by 3 bases, leaving 9 bases between them. CDR1 SGDLS and CDR2 YYNGEE come from the germline V gene. The CDR3 is 13 amino acids.

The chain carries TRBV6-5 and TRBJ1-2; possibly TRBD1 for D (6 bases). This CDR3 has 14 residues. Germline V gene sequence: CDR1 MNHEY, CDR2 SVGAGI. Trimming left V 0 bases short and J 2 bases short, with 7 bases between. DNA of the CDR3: TGTGCCAGCAGTTACTCCAGGGGAAACTATGGCTACACCTTC. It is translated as CASSYSRGNYGYTF.

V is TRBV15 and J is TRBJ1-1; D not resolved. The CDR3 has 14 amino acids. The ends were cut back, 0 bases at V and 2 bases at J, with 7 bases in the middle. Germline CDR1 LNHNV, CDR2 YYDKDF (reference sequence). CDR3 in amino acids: CATSREGSNTEAFF. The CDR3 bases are TGTGCCACCAGCAGAGAGGGATCCAACACTGAAGCTTTCTTT. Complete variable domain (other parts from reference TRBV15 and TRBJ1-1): DAMVIQNPRYQVTQFGKPVTLSCSQTLNHNVMYWYQQKSSQAPKLLFHYYDKDFNNEADTPDNFQSRRPNTSFCFLDIRSPGLGDTAMYLCATSREGSNTEAFFGQGTRLTVV.

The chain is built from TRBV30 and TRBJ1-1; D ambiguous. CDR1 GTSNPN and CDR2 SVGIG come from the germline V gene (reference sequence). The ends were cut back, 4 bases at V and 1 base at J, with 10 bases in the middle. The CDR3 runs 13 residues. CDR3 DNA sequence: TGTGCCTGGATCAAACTCTCGAACACTGAAGCTTTCTTT. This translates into CAWIKLSNTEAFF.

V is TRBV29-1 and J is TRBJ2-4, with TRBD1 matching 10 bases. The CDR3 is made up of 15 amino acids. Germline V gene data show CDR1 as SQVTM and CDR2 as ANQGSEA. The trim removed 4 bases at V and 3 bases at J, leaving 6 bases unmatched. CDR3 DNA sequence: TGCAGCGTTGGGGACAGGGGCCCCAACAAAAACATTCAGTACTTC. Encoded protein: CSVGDRGPNKNIQYF.

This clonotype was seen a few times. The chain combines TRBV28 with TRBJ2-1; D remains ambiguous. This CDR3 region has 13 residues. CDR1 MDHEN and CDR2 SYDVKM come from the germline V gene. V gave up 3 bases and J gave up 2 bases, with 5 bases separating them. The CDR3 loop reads CASSLTPYNEQFF. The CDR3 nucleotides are TGTGCCAGCAGTTTGACCCCCTACAATGAGCAGTTCTTC.

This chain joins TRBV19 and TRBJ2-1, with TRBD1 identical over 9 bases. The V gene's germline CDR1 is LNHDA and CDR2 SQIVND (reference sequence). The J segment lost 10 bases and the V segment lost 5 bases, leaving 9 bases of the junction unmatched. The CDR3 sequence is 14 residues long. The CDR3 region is CASSARLDRGEQFF. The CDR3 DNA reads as TGTGCCAGTAGTGCCCGCCTGGACAGGGGCGAGCAGTTCTTC. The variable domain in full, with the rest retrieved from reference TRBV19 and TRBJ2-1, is DGGITQSPKYLFRKEGQNVTLSCEQNLNHDAMYWYRQDPGQGLRLIYYSQIVNDFQKGDIAEGYSVSREKKESFPLTVTSAQKNPTAFYLCASSARLDRGEQFFGPGTRLTVL.

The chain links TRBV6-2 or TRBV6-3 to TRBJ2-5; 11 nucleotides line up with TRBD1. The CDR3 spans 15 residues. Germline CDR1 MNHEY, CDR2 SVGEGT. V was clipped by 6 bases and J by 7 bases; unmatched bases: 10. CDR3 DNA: TGTGCCAGCAGGCGGACAGGGGGCGCTTTTTGGACCCAGTACTTC. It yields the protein CASRRTGGAFWTQYF.

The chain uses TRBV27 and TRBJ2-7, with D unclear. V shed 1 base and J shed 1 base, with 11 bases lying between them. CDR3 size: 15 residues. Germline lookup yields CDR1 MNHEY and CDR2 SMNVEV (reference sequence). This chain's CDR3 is CASSLYFLTSYEQYF. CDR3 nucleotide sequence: TGTGCCAGCAGTTTATATTTCCTCACTTCCTACGAGCAGTACTTC.

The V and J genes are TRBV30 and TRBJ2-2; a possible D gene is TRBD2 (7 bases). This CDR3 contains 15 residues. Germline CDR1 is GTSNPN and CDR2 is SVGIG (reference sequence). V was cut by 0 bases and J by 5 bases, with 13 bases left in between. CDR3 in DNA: TGTGCCTGGAGTGTACTGGGGGGGCGTACCGGGGAGCTGTTTTTT. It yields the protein CAWSVLGGRTGELFF.

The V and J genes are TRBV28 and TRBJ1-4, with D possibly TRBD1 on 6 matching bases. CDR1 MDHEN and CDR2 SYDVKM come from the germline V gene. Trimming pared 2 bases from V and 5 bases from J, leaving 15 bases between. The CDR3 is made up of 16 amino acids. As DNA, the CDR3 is TGTGCCAGCAGTTTAAGATTAACAGGGCAAAATGAAAAACTGTTTTTT. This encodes CASSLRLTGQNEKLFF.

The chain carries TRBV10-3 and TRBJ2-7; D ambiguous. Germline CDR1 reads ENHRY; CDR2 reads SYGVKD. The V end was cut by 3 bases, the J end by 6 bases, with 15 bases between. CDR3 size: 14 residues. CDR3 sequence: CAISDPRAGAEQYV. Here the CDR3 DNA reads TGTGCCATCAGTGACCCCCGAGCCGGAGCCGAGCAGTACGTC.

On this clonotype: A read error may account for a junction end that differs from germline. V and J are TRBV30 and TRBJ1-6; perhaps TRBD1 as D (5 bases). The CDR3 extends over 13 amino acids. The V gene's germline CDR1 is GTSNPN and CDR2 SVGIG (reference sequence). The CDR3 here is CAWRMEGDSPPHF. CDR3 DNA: TGTGCCTGGAGGATGGAAGGGGATTCACCCCCCCACTTT.

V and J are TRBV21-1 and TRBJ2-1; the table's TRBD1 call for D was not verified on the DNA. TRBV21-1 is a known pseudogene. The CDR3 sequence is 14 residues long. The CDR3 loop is CASSKGQQGDEQFF. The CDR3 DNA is TGTGCCAGCAGCAAAGGGCAACAGGGGGATGAGCAGTTCTTC.

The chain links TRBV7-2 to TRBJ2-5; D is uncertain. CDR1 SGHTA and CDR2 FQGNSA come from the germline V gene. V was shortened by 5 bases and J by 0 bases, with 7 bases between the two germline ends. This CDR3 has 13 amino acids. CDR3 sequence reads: CASSRGHQETQYF. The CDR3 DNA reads TGTGCCAGCAGCCGCGGCCACCAAGAGACCCAGTACTTC.

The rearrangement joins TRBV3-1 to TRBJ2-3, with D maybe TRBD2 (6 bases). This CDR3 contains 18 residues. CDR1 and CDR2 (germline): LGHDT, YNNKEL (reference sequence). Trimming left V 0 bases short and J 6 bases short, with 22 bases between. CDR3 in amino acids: CASSQDRVGRSGRDTQYF. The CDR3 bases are TGTGCCAGCAGCCAAGATCGCGTAGGCCGGTCTGGGAGGGATACGCAGTATTTT.

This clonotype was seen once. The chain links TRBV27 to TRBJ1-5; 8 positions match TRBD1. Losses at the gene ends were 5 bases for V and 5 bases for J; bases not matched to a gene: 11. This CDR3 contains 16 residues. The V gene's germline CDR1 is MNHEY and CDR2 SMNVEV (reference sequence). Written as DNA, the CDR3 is TGTGCCAGCAGTCTTCTATCAGGGGGCGCCGATCAGCCCCAGCATTTT. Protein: CASSLLSGGADQPQHF.

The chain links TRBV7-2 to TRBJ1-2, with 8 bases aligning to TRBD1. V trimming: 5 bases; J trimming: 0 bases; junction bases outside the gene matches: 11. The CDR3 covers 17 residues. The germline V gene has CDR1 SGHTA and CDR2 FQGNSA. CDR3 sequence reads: CASSPRDRMRANYGYTF. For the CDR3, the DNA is TGTGCCAGCAGCCCCCGGGACAGGATGAGAGCTAACTATGGCTACACCTTC.